This T cell receptor beta chain was captured in a study of blood T cell repertoires in COVID-19. On the study more broadly: Sites in the United States, Italy and Spain provided acute and convalescent COVID-19 samples.

Authors' methods: Amplification from reference gene primers served as the basis for estimated nucleated cell counts. TCRdb keeps only in-frame clones here, not all; method: immunoSEQ multiplex PCR. The V and J calls and the clone size are those of that table, but D and trimming were determined from the DNA. Here the sample spans hundreds of thousands of clones, 88% being singletons. V trimming: 5 bases; J trimming: 4 bases; junction bases outside the gene matches: 10. Germline V gene sequence: CDR1 LGHNA, CDR2 YSLEER. This CDR3 region has 15 residues. The clonotype originates from a human donor in a cohort sampled during active COVID-19. Material: peripheral blood. The gene calls are TRBV4-3 and TRBJ1-2; 7 bases are shared with TRBD1. The CDR3 loop reads CASSFENRGPYGYTF. CDR3 DNA: TGCGCCAGCAGCTTCGAGAACAGGGGCCCCTATGGCTACACCTTC.